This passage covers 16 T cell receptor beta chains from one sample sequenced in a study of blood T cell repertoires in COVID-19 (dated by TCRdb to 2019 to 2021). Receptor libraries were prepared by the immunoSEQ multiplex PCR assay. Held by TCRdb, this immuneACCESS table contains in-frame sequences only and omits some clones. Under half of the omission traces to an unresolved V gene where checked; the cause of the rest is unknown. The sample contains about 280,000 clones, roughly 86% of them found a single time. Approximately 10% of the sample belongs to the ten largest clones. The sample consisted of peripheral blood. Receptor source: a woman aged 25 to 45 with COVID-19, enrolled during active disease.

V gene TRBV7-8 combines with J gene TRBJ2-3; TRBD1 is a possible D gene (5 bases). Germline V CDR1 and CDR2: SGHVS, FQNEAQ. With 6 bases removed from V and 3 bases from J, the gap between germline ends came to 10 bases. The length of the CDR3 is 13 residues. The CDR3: CASRPAGTDTQYF. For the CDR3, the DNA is TGTGCCAGCAGGCCCGCAGGGACAGATACGCAGTATTTT.

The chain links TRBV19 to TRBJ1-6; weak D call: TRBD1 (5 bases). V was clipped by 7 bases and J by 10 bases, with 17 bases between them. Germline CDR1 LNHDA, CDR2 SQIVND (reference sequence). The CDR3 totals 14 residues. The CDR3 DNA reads TGTGCCAGTACCGTGCGTGGGGCCGGATCACCCCTCCACTTT. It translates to CASTVRGAGSPLHF. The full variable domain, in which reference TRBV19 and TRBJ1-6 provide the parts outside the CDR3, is DGGITQSPKYLFRKEGQNVTLSCEQNLNHDAMYWYRQDPGQGLRLIYYSQIVNDFQKGDIAEGYSVSREKKESFPLTVTSAQKNPTAFYLCASTVRGAGSPLHFGNGTRLTVT.

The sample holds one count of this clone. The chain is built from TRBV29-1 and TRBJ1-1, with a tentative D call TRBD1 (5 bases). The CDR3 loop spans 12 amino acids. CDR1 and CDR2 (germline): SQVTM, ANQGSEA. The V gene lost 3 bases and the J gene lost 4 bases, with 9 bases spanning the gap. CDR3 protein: CSVETDPTEAFF. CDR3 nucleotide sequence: TGCAGCGTTGAGACAGACCCCACTGAAGCTTTCTTT.

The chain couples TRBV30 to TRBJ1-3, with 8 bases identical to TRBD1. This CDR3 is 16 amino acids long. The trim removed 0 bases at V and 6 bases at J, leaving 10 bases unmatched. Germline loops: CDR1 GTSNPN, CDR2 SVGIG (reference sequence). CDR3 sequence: CAWSVGQGALVNTIYF. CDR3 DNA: TGTGCCTGGAGTGTAGGGCAGGGGGCTTTGGTAAACACCATATATTTT.

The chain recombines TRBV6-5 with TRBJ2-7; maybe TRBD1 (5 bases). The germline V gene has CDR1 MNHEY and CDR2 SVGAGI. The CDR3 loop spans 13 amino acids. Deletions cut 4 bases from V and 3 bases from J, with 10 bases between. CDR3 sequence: CASSLGRGYEQYF. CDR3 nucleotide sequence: TGTGCCAGCAGTTTAGGAAGGGGCTACGAGCAGTACTTC.

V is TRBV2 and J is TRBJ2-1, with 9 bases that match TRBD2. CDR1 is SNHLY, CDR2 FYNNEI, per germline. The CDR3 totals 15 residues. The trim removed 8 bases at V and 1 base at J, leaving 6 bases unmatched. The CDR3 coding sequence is TGTGCCAGCTACCCAGCGGGGGGTTCCTACAATGAGCAGTTCTTC. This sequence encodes CASYPAGGSYNEQFF.

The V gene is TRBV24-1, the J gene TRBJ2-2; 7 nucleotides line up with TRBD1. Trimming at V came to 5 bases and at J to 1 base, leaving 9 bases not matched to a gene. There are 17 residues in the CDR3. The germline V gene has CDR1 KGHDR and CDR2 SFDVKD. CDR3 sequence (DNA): TGTGCCACCAGTGCGCTGGGCCGGACAGGGAACACCGGGGAGCTGTTTTTT. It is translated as CATSALGRTGNTGELFF.

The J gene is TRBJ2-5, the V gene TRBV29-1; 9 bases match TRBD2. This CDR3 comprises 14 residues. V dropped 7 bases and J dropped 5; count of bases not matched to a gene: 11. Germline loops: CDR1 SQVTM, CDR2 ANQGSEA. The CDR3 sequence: CSARTSEVGETQYF. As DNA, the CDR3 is TGCAGCGCCCGGACTAGCGAGGTCGGGGAGACCCAGTACTTC.

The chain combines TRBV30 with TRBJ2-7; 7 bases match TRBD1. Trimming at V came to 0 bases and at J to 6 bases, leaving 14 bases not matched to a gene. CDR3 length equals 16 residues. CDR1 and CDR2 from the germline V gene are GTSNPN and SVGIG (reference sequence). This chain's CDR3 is CAWSVQGTVWGSEQYF. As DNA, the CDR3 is TGTGCCTGGAGTGTACAGGGGACCGTCTGGGGGAGCGAGCAGTACTTC.

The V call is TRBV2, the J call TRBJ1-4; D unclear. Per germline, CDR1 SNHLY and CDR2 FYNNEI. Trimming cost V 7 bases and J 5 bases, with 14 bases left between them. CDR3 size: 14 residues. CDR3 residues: CASTLLGSNEKLFF. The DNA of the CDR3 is TGTGCCAGCACACTACTTGGGTCCAATGAAAAACTGTTTTTT.

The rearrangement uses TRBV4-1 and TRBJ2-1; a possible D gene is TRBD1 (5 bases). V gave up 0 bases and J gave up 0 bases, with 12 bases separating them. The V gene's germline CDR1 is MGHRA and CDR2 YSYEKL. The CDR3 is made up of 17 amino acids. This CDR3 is CASSQDSTASSYNEQFF. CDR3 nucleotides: TGCGCCAGCAGCCAAGATTCGACAGCTTCCTCCTACAATGAGCAGTTCTTC.

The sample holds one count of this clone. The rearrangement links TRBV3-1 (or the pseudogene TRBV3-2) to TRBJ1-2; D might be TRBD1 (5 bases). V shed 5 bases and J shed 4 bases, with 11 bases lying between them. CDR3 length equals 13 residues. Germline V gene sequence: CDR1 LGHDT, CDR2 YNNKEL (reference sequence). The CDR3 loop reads CASSGAYVYGYTF. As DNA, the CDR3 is TGTGCCAGCAGCGGGGCCTATGTCTATGGCTACACCTTC.

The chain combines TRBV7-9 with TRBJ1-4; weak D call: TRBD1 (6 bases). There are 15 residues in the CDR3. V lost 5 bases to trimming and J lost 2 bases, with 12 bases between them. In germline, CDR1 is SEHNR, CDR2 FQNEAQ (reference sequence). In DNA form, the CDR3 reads TGTGCCAGCAGCCCCTTGGGGGCTACTAATGAAAAACTGTTTTTT. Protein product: CASSPLGATNEKLFF.

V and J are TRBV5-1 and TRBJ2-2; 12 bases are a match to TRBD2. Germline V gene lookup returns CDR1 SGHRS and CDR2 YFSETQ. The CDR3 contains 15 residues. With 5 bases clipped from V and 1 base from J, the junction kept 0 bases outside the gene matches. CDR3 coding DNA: TGCGCCAGCAGGGGACTAGCGGGGAACACCGGGGAGCTGTTTTTT. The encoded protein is CASRGLAGNTGELFF. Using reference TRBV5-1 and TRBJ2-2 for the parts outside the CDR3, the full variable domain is KAGVTQTPRYLIKTRGQQVTLSCSPISGHRSVSWYQQTPGQGLQFLFEYFSETQRNKGNFPGRFSGRQFSNSRSEMNVSTLELGDSALYLCASRGLAGNTGELFFGEGSRLTVL.

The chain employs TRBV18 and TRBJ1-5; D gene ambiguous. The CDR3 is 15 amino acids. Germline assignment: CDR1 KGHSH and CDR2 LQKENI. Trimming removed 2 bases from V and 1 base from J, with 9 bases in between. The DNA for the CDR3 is TGTGCCAGCTCACCAAGAGCAACCAGCAATCAGCCCCAGCATTTT. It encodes CASSPRATSNQPQHF.

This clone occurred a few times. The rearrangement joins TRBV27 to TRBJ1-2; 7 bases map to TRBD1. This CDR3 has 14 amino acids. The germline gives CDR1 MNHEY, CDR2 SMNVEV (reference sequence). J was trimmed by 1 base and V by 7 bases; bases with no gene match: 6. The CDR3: CASTRQGSNYGYTF. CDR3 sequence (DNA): TGTGCCAGCACCCGACAGGGAAGTAACTATGGCTACACCTTC.